The 24 T cell receptor beta chains in this list originate from one sample, sequenced in a study of T-cell memory formation after mild COVID-19. TCRdb independently ran MiXCR on the 5' RACE reads; one entry per CDR3 protein. Among around 160,000 distinct CDR3 sequences listed, 11% were seen once. Sequencing was carried out using PBMCs or a T cell subset sorted from them (not recorded which). These receptors were obtained from a man between 18 and 35 years old who had mild COVID-19 (a few samples of this study predate the infection). Cell type and time point are not known.

This clonotype was seen ten or more times. This chain connects TRBV20-1 to TRBJ2-3, with D tentatively TRBD2 (5 bases). Between the trimmed V and J ends, which lost 6 bases and 2 bases, there was a span of 15 bases. The CDR3 has 14 residues. Germline values: CDR1 DFQATT, CDR2 SNEGSKA (reference sequence). CDR3 nucleotide sequence: TGCAGTGCCCAAGGAGGAATTTCCACAGATACGCAGTATTTT. Translation: CSAQGGISTDTQYF.

V is TRBV4-3 and J is TRBJ2-1; D not resolved. The CDR3 has 13 residues. V lost 2 bases and J lost 6, with 8 bases in between. The germline V gene has CDR1 LGHNA and CDR2 YSLEER. In DNA, the CDR3 is TGCGCCAGCAGCCAACTTAATTCCAATGAGCAGTTCTTC. Its translation is CASSQLNSNEQFF.

This sequence joins TRBV5-1 and TRBJ2-7; 9 nucleotides align to TRBD1. CDR3 length: 14 residues. From germline, CDR1 is SGHRS and CDR2 YFSETQ. Unmatched junction bases numbered 5, after V lost 4 bases and J lost 3 bases. The CDR3 protein is CASSPGQGGYEQYF. The DNA for the CDR3 is TGCGCCAGCAGCCCGGGACAGGGCGGCTACGAGCAGTACTTC.

V and J are TRBV11-2 and TRBJ2-3; 8 nucleotides line up with TRBD2. The CDR3 has 15 residues. Germline CDR1 reads SGHAT; CDR2 reads FQNNGV. The V gene end was trimmed by 2 bases and the J gene end by 4 bases; junction bases not matched to a gene: 5. DNA of the CDR3: TGTGCCAGCAGCTTAAACGGGGGGGCAGCAGATACGCAGTATTTT. It specifies CASSLNGGAADTQYF.

This clonotype appeared a few times. The chain recombines TRBV6-2 or TRBV6-3 with TRBJ2-2; a weak D match, TRBD2 (5 bases). V lost 6 bases and J lost 7, with 12 bases in between. Germline V gene lookup returns CDR1 MNHEY and CDR2 SVGEGT. The CDR3 extends over 13 amino acids. This CDR3 is CASRDPGVGELFF. The DNA for the CDR3 is TGTGCCAGCAGGGATCCCGGGGTCGGGGAGCTGTTTTTT.

CDR3 amino acids: CASSLQTGMAGPQHF. The CDR3 DNA reads TGTGCCAGCAGTTTGCAGACAGGGATGGCTGGGCCCCAGCATTTT. The V gene is TRBV12-3 or TRBV12-4, the J gene TRBJ1-5, with 7 nucleotides matching TRBD1. The CDR3 has 15 residues. J was trimmed by 9 bases and V by 3 bases; bases with no gene match: 11.

The rearrangement joins TRBV20-1 to TRBJ2-7; possible D gene TRBD2, 5 bases. This CDR3 has 13 amino acids. The ends were cut back, 4 bases at V and 6 bases at J, with 16 bases in the middle. Germline V gene sequence: CDR1 DFQATT, CDR2 SNEGSKA (reference sequence). For the CDR3, the DNA is TGCAGTGCTATCGGACTGGCTGGAACCGAGCAGTACGTC. It encodes CSAIGLAGTEQYV.

This clonotype came up a few times. The CDR3 loop reads CASSLDRGGNSPLHF. The CDR3 DNA follows: TGTGCCAGCAGCTTAGACCGGGGCGGGAATTCACCCCTCCACTTT. The chain employs TRBV7-2 and TRBJ1-6, with TRBD1 as a possible D gene (5 bases). The CDR3 has 15 amino acids. The germline gives CDR1 SGHTA, CDR2 FQGNSA. The V gene lost 1 base and the J gene lost 7 bases, with 11 bases spanning the gap.

This clonotype was counted a few times. This CDR3 is CASVWENTEAFF. CDR3 sequence (DNA): TGTGCCAGCGTTTGGGAGAACACTGAAGCTTTCTTT. The rearrangement links TRBV2 to TRBJ1-1, with D unresolved. The CDR3 extends over 12 amino acids. Trimming cost V 8 bases and J 1 base, with 8 bases left between them. Looked up from germline, CDR1 is SNHLY and CDR2 is FYNNEI.

This clonotype was seen a few times. This chain links TRBV2 with TRBJ2-1; D not certain. There are 13 residues in the CDR3. Trimming cost V 6 bases and J 7 bases, with 13 bases left between them. CDR1 SNHLY and CDR2 FYNNEI come from the germline V gene. CDR3 residues: CASRGTASNEQFF. DNA for the CDR3: TGTGCCAGCAGGGGAACAGCCTCTAATGAGCAGTTCTTC. The full variable domain, its missing parts supplied by reference TRBV2 and TRBJ2-1, is EPEVTQTPSHQVTQMGQEVILRCVPISNHLYFYWYRQILGQKVEFLVSFYNNEISEKSEIFDDQFSVERPDGSNFTLKIRSTKLEDSAMYFCASRGTASNEQFFGPGTRLTVL.

This clonotype was recorded a few times. The chain uses TRBV9 and TRBJ2-2; the match to TRBD2 covers 8 bases. Germline V gene sequence: CDR1 SGDLS, CDR2 YYNGEE. Germline trimming cut 3 bases from V and 0 bases from J; bases unmatched to any gene: 4. The CDR3 is 16 amino acids. As DNA, the CDR3 is TGTGCCAGCAGCGCCGCGGGGGGCGCGAACACCGGGGAGCTGTTTTTT. Protein product: CASSAAGGANTGELFF. The whole variable domain, remainder taken from reference TRBV9 and TRBJ2-2, is DSGVTQTPKHLITATGQRVTLRCSPRSGDLSVYWYQQSLDQGLQFLIQYYNGEERAKGNILERFSAQQFPDLHSELNLSSLELGDSALYFCASSAAGGANTGELFFGEGSRLTVL.

This clonotype was seen a handful of times. The chain carries TRBV7-9 and TRBJ1-5; D may be TRBD1 (6 bases). The CDR3 sequence is 14 residues long. Germline-derived CDR1 and CDR2 are SEHNR and FQNEAQ (reference sequence). The ends were cut back, 0 bases at V and 7 bases at J, with 10 bases in the middle. In DNA form, the CDR3 reads TGTGCCAGCAGCTTAGCAGGGGGTGGCCAGCCCCAGCATTTT. It yields the protein CASSLAGGGQPQHF.

This clonotype was seen more than once but under ten times. This chain links TRBV6-6 with TRBJ2-3, with D unresolved. This CDR3 region has 15 residues. The germline V and J ends were trimmed by 0 bases and 2 bases, with 9 bases remaining between them. Germline CDR1 reads MNHNY; CDR2 reads SVGAGI (reference sequence). The CDR3, as DNA: TGTGCCAGCAGTTACTCGCCTTCCATCACAGATACGCAGTATTTT. It specifies CASSYSPSITDTQYF.

This clonotype appeared a single time. CDR3 loop: CASSFRDSSTDTQYF. CDR3 DNA: TGCGCCAGCAGCTTCCGGGACAGTAGCACAGATACGCAGTATTTT. This sequence joins TRBV5-1 and TRBJ2-3; 7 bases fit TRBD1. The CDR3 spans 15 residues. Germline V gene sequence: CDR1 SGHRS, CDR2 YFSETQ. J gave up 0 bases and V 2 bases, and 3 bases lay outside the gene matches.

The CDR3 loop reads CSARSRSEQYF. The CDR3 bases are TGCAGTGCTAGGTCTCGGTCCGAGCAGTACTTC. The chain employs TRBV20-1 and TRBJ2-7; D uncertain. CDR1 DFQATT and CDR2 SNEGSKA come from the germline V gene (reference sequence). CDR3 length equals 11 residues. V was trimmed by 3 bases and J by 6 bases, leaving 9 bases between them.

There are a few counts of this clonotype. J is TRBJ1-1 and V is TRBV5-8; the match to TRBD1 covers 7 bases. V was pared by 4 bases and J by 0 bases, with 9 bases of the junction left unmatched. Germline V gives CDR1 SGHTS, CDR2 YDEGEE. The CDR3 spans 16 residues. The CDR3 loop reads CASSIYTGAMNTEAFF. The CDR3 bases are TGTGCCAGCAGCATATACACAGGGGCCATGAACACTGAAGCTTTCTTT.

This clonotype came up many times. V gene TRBV5-1 combines with J gene TRBJ1-6; D is possibly TRBD1 (6 bases). V gave up 4 bases and J gave up 5 bases, with 10 bases separating them. Germline CDR1 SGHRS, CDR2 YFSETQ. The CDR3 extends over 14 amino acids. CDR3 region: CASSGGHDNSPLHF. CDR3 nucleotides: TGCGCCAGCAGCGGGGGACATGATAATTCACCCCTCCACTTT.

This clonotype has only a few counts. The chain is built from TRBV20-1 and TRBJ2-1, with TRBD2 matching over 10 bases. Germline V CDR1 and CDR2: DFQATT, SNEGSKA (reference sequence). The CDR3 loop spans 14 amino acids. Losses at the gene ends were 5 bases for V and 5 bases for J; bases not matched to a gene: 6. The CDR3 region has the DNA TGCAGTGCTCCCATAGCGGGGGGAAACAATGAGCAGTTCTTC. This codes for CSAPIAGGNNEQFF.

At least ten counts were recorded for this clonotype. V usage is TRBV5-1 and J usage is TRBJ2-1; no definite D call. CDR3 length: 14 amino acids. V lost 1 base, J lost 2 bases, and 7 bases lay in between. Germline lookup yields CDR1 SGHRS and CDR2 YFSETQ. The DNA of the CDR3 is TGCGCCAGCAGCTTGTCGGTTACCTACAATGAGCAGTTCTTC. Protein product: CASSLSVTYNEQFF.

This clonotype came up many times. V is TRBV5-1 and J is TRBJ2-3, with TRBD2 as a possible D gene (6 bases). V shed 0 bases and J shed 1 base, with 9 bases lying between them. The CDR3 is 15 amino acids. CDR1 is SGHRS and CDR2 is YFSETQ in the germline V gene. The CDR3 loop is CASSLVPGGTDTQYF. The CDR3, as DNA: TGCGCCAGCAGCTTGGTTCCGGGGGGCACAGATACGCAGTATTTT.

Remarks on this clonotype: One junction end disagrees with the germline gene, perhaps due to a read error. The rearrangement links TRBV5-4 to TRBJ1-1; no reliable D call. This CDR3 has 11 residues. Germline V gene lookup returns CDR1 SGHNT and CDR2 YYREEE (reference sequence). The CDR3 bases are TGTGCCATCAGCCGGAACACTGAAGCTTTCTTT. Its translation is CAISRNTEAFF. The full variable domain, in which reference TRBV5-4 and TRBJ1-1 provide the parts outside the CDR3, is ETGVTQSPTHLIKTRGQQVTLRCSSQSGHNTVSWYQQALGQGPQFIFQYYREEENGRGNFPPRFSGLQFPNYSSELNVNALELDDSALYLCAISRNTEAFFGQGTRLTVV.

The gene calls are TRBV4-1 and TRBJ2-3; either TRBD1 or TRBD2 may supply D (5 bases each). CDR3 length: 17 amino acids. Per germline, CDR1 MGHRA and CDR2 YSYEKL. Trimming stripped 2 bases from V and 5 bases from J, with 20 bases between. The CDR3: CASSQPFNRRGEDTQYF. The CDR3 DNA sequence: TGCGCCAGCAGCCAACCCTTTAATCGTCGAGGGGAAGATACGCAGTATTTT.

This clonotype turned up a few times. CDR3 sequence (DNA): TGCGCCAGCAGCTCGGGGGGGCTGGGCACAGATACGCAGTATTTT. It yields the protein CASSSGGLGTDTQYF. The rearrangement uses TRBV5-1 and TRBJ2-3; 8 positions agree with TRBD2. Trimming removed 3 bases from V and 1 base from J; junction bases left unmatched: 4. Germline CDR1 is SGHRS and CDR2 is YFSETQ. CDR3 size: 15 residues.

V gene TRBV6-2 or TRBV6-3 combines with J gene TRBJ1-5, with D uncertain. The V and J ends lost 6 bases and 5 bases respectively, with 14 bases between them. The CDR3 sequence is 14 residues long. CDR1 and CDR2 from the germline V gene are MNHEY and SVGEGT. Written as DNA, the CDR3 is TGTGCCAGCAGATACCGGACGGCACATCAGCCCCAGCATTTT. Translating gives CASRYRTAHQPQHF.